This entry lists 7 T cell receptor beta chains sequenced from one sample in a study of PD-1 blockade in classical Hodgkin lymphoma. No patient escaped relapse after autologous stem cell transplantation, and brentuximab vedotin exposure varied. Researchers report purifying CD4+ T cells from thawed PBMCs by magnetic negative selection. The protocol was immunoSEQ multiplex PCR, while the TCRdb copy is restricted to in-frame clones and leaves out a portion. The table lists 30,000 to 35,000 clones, around 90% of them singletons, with 0.2% to 0.3% in the top ten. The source was CD4+ T cells from blood, collected at baseline. All receptors come from a human donor with classical Hodgkin lymphoma.

V usage is TRBV2 and J usage is TRBJ2-4; no clear D gene. This CDR3 comprises 17 residues. Germline CDR1 and CDR2: SNHLY and FYNNEI. Trimming removed 2 bases from V and 1 base from J, with 15 bases in between. The CDR3 region has the DNA TGTGCCAGCAGTGAAAGATGGATTCTCTCGGCCAAAAACATTCAGTACTTC. Amino acid sequence: CASSERWILSAKNIQYF.

The J gene is TRBJ2-1, the V gene TRBV5-5, with 12 nucleotides matching TRBD2. Germline CDR1 SGHKS, CDR2 YYEKEE (reference sequence). V was pared by 2 bases and J by 9 bases, with 9 bases of the junction left unmatched. CDR3 length: 16 amino acids. In DNA form, the CDR3 reads TGTGCCAGCAGCTTTGTTCTAGGACTAGCGGGGATTGAGCAGTTCTTC. It specifies CASSFVLGLAGIEQFF.

This clone is a singleton in its sample. The chain is built from TRBV29-1 and TRBJ1-5; TRBD1 matches 9 bases. CDR1 SQVTM and CDR2 ANQGSEA come from the germline V gene. The V gene end was trimmed by 5 bases and the J gene end by 4 bases; junction bases not matched to a gene: 3. The CDR3 runs 13 residues. CDR3 loop: CSVRTGANQPQHF. The CDR3 DNA is TGCAGCGTTCGGACAGGGGCAAATCAGCCCCAGCATTTT. The full variable domain, with the rest looked up from reference TRBV29-1 and TRBJ1-5, is SAVISQKPSRDICQRGTSLTIQCQVDSQVTMMFWYRQQPGQSLTLIATANQGSEATYESGFVIDKFPISRPNLTFSTLTVSNMSPEDSSIYLCSVRTGANQPQHFGDGTRLSIL.

The chain links TRBV6-1 to TRBJ2-7; D may be TRBD2 (5 bases). Germline CDR1 reads MNHNS; CDR2 reads SASEGT. The CDR3 extends over 14 amino acids. V shed 4 bases and J shed 4 bases, with 14 bases lying between them. The CDR3 DNA sequence: TGTGCCAGCAGTGTCCGAGGGAGCCATTACGAGCAGTACTTC. Translating gives CASSVRGSHYEQYF.

The chain carries TRBV5-1 and TRBJ2-5; D is ambiguous. Looked up from germline, CDR1 is SGHRS and CDR2 is YFSETQ. The CDR3 runs 14 residues. V lost 2 bases and J 5 bases, leaving 13 bases between the germline ends. CDR3 coding DNA: TGCGCCAGCAGCTTCCGGAGATCACTGGAGACCCAGTACTTC. Translating it yields CASSFRRSLETQYF.

The chain employs TRBV20-1 and TRBJ1-1; D gene uncertain. The germline V gene encodes CDR1 DFQATT and CDR2 SNEGSKA (reference sequence). Trimming removed 4 bases from V and 5 bases from J, with 8 bases in between. The CDR3 sequence is 11 residues long. CDR3: CSATIKTEAFF. The CDR3 nucleotides are TGCAGTGCTACAATTAAGACTGAAGCTTTCTTT.

V and J are TRBV30 and TRBJ2-2; D remains ambiguous. Trimming left V 3 bases short and J 4 bases short, with 9 bases between. This CDR3 is built from 13 residues. Germline V lookup: CDR1 GTSNPN, CDR2 SVGIG (reference sequence). CDR3 amino acids: CAWSSRSTGELFF. The CDR3 nucleotides read TGTGCCTGGAGCTCCCGGTCCACCGGGGAGCTGTTTTTT.